One and the same sample provided the 9 T cell receptor beta chains below, sequenced in a study of lymphopenia after photon versus proton radiotherapy. Repertoires were generated with immunoSEQ multiplex PCR, while TCRdb's copy carries only in-frame clones and drops some. The top ten hold 11% of the sample, which has about 65,000 clones, 80% to 90% seen once. Material: peripheral blood, obtained from a patient treated with proton-based radiotherapy. The receptors come from an elderly man with esophageal cancer.

The genes are TRBV10-1 and TRBJ2-4; no firm D call. The length of the CDR3 is 14 residues. Germline CDR1 is WNHNN and CDR2 is SYGVQD (reference sequence). V lost 4 bases to trimming and J lost 6 bases, with 13 bases between them. The CDR3 here is CASSGAKTGNIQYF. The CDR3 DNA follows: TGCGCCAGCAGTGGGGCAAAGACTGGAAACATTCAGTACTTC.

The chain joins TRBV7-9 to TRBJ1-6, with a possible D match to TRBD1 (5 bases). Trimming removed 5 bases at V and 1 base at J, with 12 bases between. The length of the CDR3 is 16 residues. Germline loops: CDR1 SEHNR, CDR2 FQNEAQ (reference sequence). The CDR3 here is CASSAEQGSYNSPLHF. CDR3 DNA: TGTGCCAGCAGCGCCGAGCAGGGTTCCTATAATTCACCCCTCCACTTT.

The J gene is TRBJ2-5, the V gene TRBV5-8, with TRBD1 matching 7 bases. The CDR3 covers 15 residues. V shed 4 bases and J 5 bases; nucleotides not matched to a gene: 11. Germline V lookup: CDR1 SGHTS, CDR2 YDEGEE. The CDR3 DNA reads as TGTGCCAGCAGCACCGGACAGGACGCAGGGGAGACCCAGTACTTC. Residues: CASSTGQDAGETQYF.

This chain joins TRBV27 and TRBJ1-5, with TRBD1 matching over 10 bases. Germline V CDR1 and CDR2: MNHEY, SMNVEV (reference sequence). The trim removed 5 bases at V and 5 bases at J, leaving 9 bases unmatched. The CDR3 extends over 16 amino acids. CDR3 nucleotides: TGTGCCAGCAGTAAAATGATCGGGACAGGGGATCAGCCCCAGCATTTT. Protein sequence: CASSKMIGTGDQPQHF.

A note on this clone: No conserved phenylalanine or tryptophan ends this CDR3, so it is likely a read error. It is unclear where the CDR3 begins or ends on the DNA, so no DNA is shown, and the CDR3 is as TCRdb lists it. The chain carries TRBV12-2 and TRBJ2-7. TRBV12-2 is designated a pseudogene. A total of 13 residues make up the CDR3, ends included. The CDR3 here is CASRLERVGVLST.

The V and J genes are TRBV6-5 and TRBJ1-2; D is uncertain. Deletions cut 8 bases from V and 4 bases from J, with 11 bases between. CDR3 length: 12 amino acids. Germline V gives CDR1 MNHEY, CDR2 SVGAGI. The CDR3: CASDDGPYGYTF. In DNA form, the CDR3 reads TGTGCCAGCGACGACGGTCCCTATGGCTACACCTTC.

The chain couples TRBV5-4 to TRBJ1-2, with 8 bases identical to TRBD1. The junction had 5 bases not matched to a gene; V was cut back by 4 bases and J by 6 bases. CDR1 and CDR2 (germline): SGHNT, YYREEE (reference sequence). The CDR3 runs to 13 residues. As DNA, the CDR3 is TGTGCCAGCAGCCTAAACAGGGGGAATGGCTACACCTTC. This sequence encodes CASSLNRGNGYTF.

CDR3 sequence: CASSLYVGGSSDTQYF. Here the CDR3 DNA reads TGTGCCAGCAGCTTATATGTGGGGGGGAGCTCAGATACGCAGTATTTT. The chain is built from TRBV7-9 and TRBJ2-3, with 7 nucleotides matching TRBD2. This CDR3 contains 16 residues. The ends lost 2 bases at V and 4 bases at J; junction bases unmatched: 9. CDR1 and CDR2 (germline): SEHNR, FQNEAQ (reference sequence).

The rearrangement uses TRBV7-9 and TRBJ1-1; 8 bases agree with TRBD1. V was clipped by 5 bases and J by 5 bases; unmatched bases: 7. The CDR3 sequence is 14 residues long. Germline CDR1 reads SEHNR; CDR2 reads FQNEAQ (reference sequence). The CDR3 sequence is CASSDTGGFTEAFF. As DNA, the CDR3 is TGTGCCAGCAGCGATACAGGGGGATTTACTGAAGCTTTCTTT. Complete variable domain (other parts from reference TRBV7-9 and TRBJ1-1): DTGVSQNPRHKITKRGQNVTFRCDPISEHNRLYWYRQTLGQGPEFLTYFQNEAQLEKSRLLSDRFSAERPKGSFSTLEIQRTEQGDSAMYLCASSDTGGFTEAFFGQGTRLTVV.